This is a list of T cell receptor beta chains from one sample in a study of blood T cell repertoires in COVID-19. This table comes from immunoSEQ multiplex PCR, and its TCRdb copy is limited to in-frame clones, with some not included. In the table there are about 300,000 clones, under 90% of which are singletons. Sequencing used PBMCs or T cells enriched from blood (not recorded which). These receptors all stem from a man aged 60 to 75 who had recovered from COVID-19. Both conserved end residues are trimmed from each CDR3. D genes are given only for firm matches.

>TRBV6-1|TRBD2|TRBJ2-1
ASSEDPSGGEQF
>TRBV5-1|.|TRBJ2-3
ASTPVSSTDTQY
>TRBV6-4|TRBD2|TRBJ2-1
ASSDSRGSGDYNEQF
>TRBV5-4|.|TRBJ2-3
ASSSRDRGTDTQY
>TRBV2|TRBD2|TRBJ2-3
ASREGAGADTQY
>TRBV7-3|.|TRBJ2-5
ASSTQGAGETQY
>TRBV19|TRBD2|TRBJ2-3
ASRGLAGDADTQY
>TRBV11-1|TRBD2|TRBJ2-7
ASSSLLAGVYEQY
>TRBV19|.|TRBJ2-7
ASSLALNYEQY
>TRBV11-3|.|TRBJ2-7
ASSLGASSSYEQY
>TRBV5-1|.|TRBJ1-1
ASSPFWGGEAF
>TRBV7-9|TRBD1|TRBJ1-1
ASSLQGGTEAF
>TRBV13|TRBD2|TRBJ2-3
ASSNRAASGYTDTQY
>TRBV5-4|TRBD2|TRBJ2-1
ASSTGLAGYNEQF
>TRBV3-1/TRBV3-2|.|TRBJ1-6
ASRGQGSPLH
>TRBV19|.|TRBJ2-6
ASRRQSSGANVLT
>TRBV5-1|.|TRBJ2-3
ASSLARLADRTDTQY
>TRBV29-1|TRBD2|TRBJ2-4
SVGLAGLNIQY
>TRBV6-5|TRBD2|TRBJ2-7
ASRTAGLNYEQY
>TRBV28|.|TRBJ2-7
ASSITGTGGGEQY
>TRBV2|.|TRBJ1-1
ASSFFTEAF
>TRBV28|.|TRBJ2-6
ASSGPGGANVLT
>TRBV24-1|.|TRBJ2-1
ATSDWAHNEQF
>TRBV29-1|TRBD2|TRBJ2-7
SVGTSGIYEQY
>TRBV5-1|TRBD1|TRBJ2-7
ASSQTVRQGGYEQY